This is a list of T cell receptor beta chains from one sample in a study of cytomegalovirus exposure and HLA in healthy donors. The assay was immunoSEQ multiplex PCR, and TCRdb's table has in-frame clones only and misses some. This table has 95,000 to 150,000 clones, over 75% appearing once. Sample: PBMCs. These receptors were obtained from a woman between 25 and 40 years old in good health and CMV-seronegative. Both conserved end residues are trimmed from each CDR3.

CDR3	V	J	length
ASSPGTGKTGELF	TRBV7-9	TRBJ2-2	13
ASSPPGRGAGQY	TRBV18	TRBJ2-7	12
ASSHGTSGGWETQY	TRBV2	TRBJ2-5	14
ASSPQADSPLH	TRBV18	TRBJ1-6	11
ASSLSRLASAYNEQF	TRBV7-9	TRBJ2-1	15
ASSQDIRTGNYGYT	TRBV4-1	TRBJ1-2	14
ASSVGRDTQY	TRBV9	TRBJ2-3	10
ASSPGDLYEQY	TRBV7-8	TRBJ2-7	11
ASRTDRDRVRYGYT	TRBV19	TRBJ1-2	14
ASSSTGVTYNEQF	TRBV7-3	TRBJ2-1	13
ASSQDASGGASKNIQY	TRBV4-2	TRBJ2-4	16
ASSLAADQETQY	TRBV5-1	TRBJ2-5	12
ASSWDRGNEKLF	TRBV27	TRBJ1-4	12
SVEGSEWGDPYEQY	TRBV29-1	TRBJ2-7	14
ASSLERGGQGAYGYT	TRBV13	TRBJ1-2	15
ASSGKYNEQF	TRBV11-3	TRBJ2-1	10